These T cell receptor beta chains were read from a single sample in a study of blood T cell repertoires in COVID-19. Data came from immunoSEQ multiplex PCR; TCRdb stores just in-frame clones and leaves some out. The sample has tens of thousands of clones, around nine tenths seen once. The sample was peripheral blood. These receptors all stem from a human donor with active COVID-19. The donor label of this sample is uncertain. Each CDR3 is given with its conserved first and last residue. D genes are given only for firm matches. Expanded clones are given a class, and other clones once, few, many or no size at all.

clone size,D gene,J gene,V gene,CDR3 DNA,CDR3 protein
once,TRBD1,TRBJ1-3,TRBV6-5,TGTGCCAGCGGGTTCCGGGACAGCTCTGGAAACACCATATATTTT,CASGFRDSSGNTIYF
NA,TRBD2,TRBJ2-3,TRBV11-3,TGTGCCAGCAGCATCTTAGCGGGAGAGGTTGGCGATACGCAGTATTTT,CASSILAGEVGDTQYF
NA,NA,TRBJ2-6,TRBV6-5,TGTGCCAGCAGGAGGTCTGGGGCCAACGTCCTGACTTTC,CASRRSGANVLTF
NA,NA,TRBJ2-6,TRBV28,TGTGCCAGCAGTTTTCCTTATTTCTCTGGGGCCAACGTCCTGACTTTC,CASSFPYFSGANVLTF
NA,NA,TRBJ2-2,TRBV4-3,TGCGCCAGCAGCCAAGTGTCTGCGTTAGCCGGGGAGCTGTTTTTT,CASSQVSALAGELFF
NA,NA,TRBJ1-6,TRBV7-9,TGTGCCAGCACCCAGGGAGGGAGGGGGTCACCCCTCCACTTT,CASTQGGRGSPLHF
few,NA,TRBJ2-7,TRBV28,TGTGCCAGCGAGGGCAGCACCTACGAGCAGTACTTC,CASEGSTYEQYF
NA,TRBD1,TRBJ1-2,TRBV28,TGTGCCAGCAGTTTAGACAGGGTCAGCTATGGCTACACCTTC,CASSLDRVSYGYTF
NA,NA,TRBJ2-3,TRBV4-1,TGCGCCGCTCGGGGGGCCGGGACAGATACGCAGTATTTT,CAARGAGTDTQYF
NA,NA,TRBJ2-7,TRBV7-3,TGTGCCAGCAGCCGGCCCCCCAACGGGAGTTCGTACGAGCAGTACTTC,CASSRPPNGSSYEQYF
once,NA,TRBJ2-7,TRBV27,TGTGCCAGCAGTCCCTCACAGGGCTCCTACGAGCAGTACTTC,CASSPSQGSYEQYF
NA,NA,TRBJ2-7,TRBV18,TGTGCCAGCTCGGGGCTAGTAGCCTACGAGCAGTACTTC,CASSGLVAYEQYF
NA,NA,TRBJ2-1,TRBV12-3/TRBV12-4,TGTGCCAGCAGGAGCCAGGGCGAGAATGAGCAGTTCTTC,CASRSQGENEQFF
NA,NA,TRBJ1-1,TRBV11-1,TGTGCCAGCAGCTTGCAGATGTTGAACACTGAAGCTTTCTTT,CASSLQMLNTEAFF
NA,TRBD1,TRBJ1-2,TRBV7-8,TGTGCCAGCAGCCCGATCCGCGGACAGGGTCTTTATGGCTACACCTTC,CASSPIRGQGLYGYTF
few,NA,TRBJ1-1,TRBV6-5,TGTGCCAGCAGTTACGGGGGGACTGAAGCTTTCTTT,CASSYGGTEAFF
NA,TRBD2,TRBJ2-1,TRBV11-3,TGTGCCAGTAGCGGGAGGTACAATGAGCAGTTCTTC,CASSGRYNEQFF
once,NA,TRBJ2-1,TRBV5-1,TGCGCCAGCAGCTTGGTCGGTGGCGGATCCCTCAATGAGCAGTTCTTC,CASSLVGGGSLNEQFF
NA,NA,TRBJ1-1,TRBV19,TGTGCCAGTAGTATAATTTCGGGGAAGGAAGCTTTCTTT,CASSIISGKEAFF
NA,NA,TRBJ2-2,TRBV19,TGTGCCAGTAGTATGGCGGGTCGGGACACCGGGGAGCTGTTTTTT,CASSMAGRDTGELFF
NA,TRBD1,TRBJ1-1,TRBV12-3/TRBV12-4,TGTGCCAGCAGCCCGGGACAGAAATCCTCAGCTTTCTTT,CASSPGQKSSAFF
once,TRBD2,TRBJ2-1,TRBV19,TGTGCCAGTAGTAGGTTAGCGGGGTCCTACAATGAGCAGTTCTTC,CASSRLAGSYNEQFF
NA,NA,TRBJ2-5,TRBV12-3/TRBV12-4,TGTGCCAGCAGTCCCCTGAGAGTTGAGACCCAGTACTTC,CASSPLRVETQYF
NA,NA,TRBJ1-4,TRBV7-9,TGTGCCAGCAGCCCATCCGGGACTCCCGAGGAAAAACTGTTTTTT,CASSPSGTPEEKLFF
NA,NA,TRBJ2-7,TRBV5-4,TGTGCCAGCAGCCAACCAGCGAGTGGCGAGCAGTACTTC,CASSQPASGEQYF
NA,TRBD1,TRBJ2-5,TRBV5-6,TGTGCCAGCAGCTCCGGGACCGGGACAGCAAGAGAGACCCAGTACTTC,CASSSGTGTARETQYF
NA,TRBD1,TRBJ2-1,TRBV20-1,TGCAGTGCGAGTTCTCGGGACAGGGTATTAGGTGAGCAGTTCTTC,CSASSRDRVLGEQFF
NA,TRBD2,TRBJ2-7,TRBV28,TGTGCCAGCAGTCCGGGACTAGCGGTCTACTACGAGCAGTACTTC,CASSPGLAVYYEQYF
NA,TRBD1,TRBJ2-7,TRBV27,TGTGCCAGCAGTACCCGGACAGGGTGGCCCTACGAGCAGTACTTC,CASSTRTGWPYEQYF
NA,NA,TRBJ2-7,TRBV3-1/TRBV3-2,TGTGCCAGCAGCCAAGATTTCGCCACCCATCGGGACGAGCAGTACTTC,CASSQDFATHRDEQYF
NA,NA,TRBJ2-1,TRBV21-1,NA,CASSKVGGGSYNEQFF
NA,NA,TRBJ2-7,TRBV6-1,TGTGCCAGCAGTGAAGGCCCTACCTTCAACGAGCAGTACTTC,CASSEGPTFNEQYF
once,NA,TRBJ2-7,TRBV28,TGTGCCAGCCTCGACCACAGCTCCTACGAGCAGTACTTC,CASLDHSSYEQYF
NA,NA,TRBJ1-1,TRBV7-9,TGTGCCAGCAGCCTTGGGGGGATGAACACTGAAGCTTTCTTT,CASSLGGMNTEAFF
NA,NA,TRBJ1-6,TRBV21-1,TGTGCCAGCAGCAAATTGGAGACAGGGCTGCGGGGTAATTCACCCCTCCACTTT,CASSKLETGLRGNSPLHF
NA,NA,TRBJ2-5,TRBV4-1,TGCGCCAGCAGCCAAGGAGGCAGGGACCAAGAGACCCAGTACTTC,CASSQGGRDQETQYF
NA,NA,TRBJ2-5,TRBV4-3,TGCGCCAGCAGCCAAGATGGGGGGTTGTCTGAGACCCAGTACTTC,CASSQDGGLSETQYF
NA,NA,TRBJ2-5,TRBV6-5,TGTGCCAGCTATAGTGGTGAGACCCAGTACTTC,CASYSGETQYF
NA,NA,TRBJ2-3,TRBV28,TGTGCCAGCAGTTTTGGGCAGGGGAGCACAGATACGCAGTATTTT,CASSFGQGSTDTQYF
NA,TRBD1,TRBJ1-2,TRBV29-1,TGCATTATAGGGGACAGCCAAAACTATGGCTACACCTTC,CIIGDSQNYGYTF
NA,NA,TRBJ2-3,TRBV9,TGTGCCAGCAGCGGACAGGATAGGCCCTTGGATACGCAGTATTTT,CASSGQDRPLDTQYF
NA,NA,TRBJ2-7,TRBV6-2/TRBV6-3,TGTGCCAGCAGTTTGGTCGGGGAAATTTCCTACGAGCAGTACTTC,CASSLVGEISYEQYF
NA,NA,TRBJ2-3,TRBV4-2,TGTGCCAGCAGCCAAGATTCGGCGGGAGATACGCAGTATTTT,CASSQDSAGDTQYF
NA,NA,TRBJ1-4,TRBV7-2,TGTGCCAGCAGCTTAGTGGTCGGGGGGGGTGAAAAACTGTTTTTT,CASSLVVGGGEKLFF
NA,TRBD2,TRBJ2-6,TRBV5-6,TGTGCCAGCAGCTCCGTGGCCGGGGGGTCTGGGGCCAACGTCCTGACTTTC,CASSSVAGGSGANVLTF
NA,TRBD2,TRBJ2-2,TRBV7-9,TGTGCCAGCAGCTCGACTCCGGGACTAGCGGGAGTATCCGGGGAGCTGTTTTTT,CASSSTPGLAGVSGELFF
NA,TRBD1,TRBJ2-2,TRBV2,TGTGCCAGCAGTGTGACAGGGGGCGAGGGCACCGGGGAGCTGTTTTTT,CASSVTGGEGTGELFF
NA,NA,TRBJ1-4,TRBV7-9,TGTGCCAGCAGCCTCCCTGGGAGAAAACTGTTTTTT,CASSLPGRKLFF
NA,NA,TRBJ2-1,TRBV29-1,TGCAGCGTTGATCGGGGTGGCGATGAGCAGTTCTTC,CSVDRGGDEQFF
NA,NA,TRBJ1-4,TRBV19,TGTGCCGGGGGGGCTCGGGGAGCGACTTCAGAAAAACTGTTTTTT,CAGGARGATSEKLFF
NA,NA,TRBJ2-7,TRBV12-5,TGTGCTAGTGGTTTGTACAGTACGGGACAATGGTCCTACGAGCAGTACTTC,CASGLYSTGQWSYEQYF
NA,NA,TRBJ2-5,TRBV6-6,TGTGCCAGCAGACTTAGCAGAAGTTCTAAGGAGACCCAGTACTTC,CASRLSRSSKETQYF
NA,NA,TRBJ2-1,TRBV15,TGTGCCACCAGCAGAGAGTACCCGCGGAATGAGCAGTTCTTC,CATSREYPRNEQFF
NA,NA,TRBJ1-2,TRBV7-3,TGTGCCAGCAGCCCCTCCGGGGGACTTCCTCATGGCTACACCTTC,CASSPSGGLPHGYTF